A selection of T cell receptor beta chains follows, all from one sample in a study of CD8 T cells in Susac syndrome. Each CDR3 protein gets one entry after TCRdb re-called the immunoSEQ multiplex PCR reads with MiXCR. The sample contains about 150,000 distinct CDR3 sequences, approximately 95% of which appear only once. Sequenced sample: CD4+ T cells from PBMCs. These receptors all stem from a human donor with Susac syndrome. CDR3s include the opening cysteine and the closing phenylalanine or tryptophan. D genes are given only for firm matches. The size field is filled for only some rows; it gives once, few, many or a size class.

D gene,CDR3 length,clone size,V gene,CDR3 protein
.,16,.,TRBV11-3,CASSLVLPSGANVLTF
TRBD1,18,.,TRBV6-1,CASSGTGAALGENTEAFF
.,14,.,TRBV11-1,CASTWGLSGNTIYF
.,13,.,TRBV20-1,CSASGSSNQPQHF
.,11,.,TRBV28,CASREGITQYF
.,14,.,TRBV2,CASTERGYTDTQYF
.,15,.,TRBV15,CATSRDAPLHSPLHF
TRBD2,14,.,TRBV20-1,CSAIAGGRTDTQYF
.,13,.,TRBV29-1,CSVGGRNYVEQYF
.,15,.,TRBV9,CASSVDLGLNTEAFF
.,14,.,TRBV7-8,CASSIRDLTDTQYF
.,16,.,TRBV5-4,CASSRRDASTNEKLFF
TRBD2,15,.,TRBV20-1,CSARLAGGLVNEQFF
TRBD1,18,once,TRBV9,CASSSAGDRGTMNTEAFF
.,12,.,TRBV29-1,CSMVWVGETQYF
.,12,few,TRBV3-1,CASSQGLYGYTF
.,13,.,TRBV15,CATSIQRGDTQYF
TRBD2,16,.,TRBV15,CATSRVPGGAYNEQFF
TRBD1,15,.,TRBV4-3,CASSQGQGSFSPLHF
TRBD1,16,once,TRBV3-1,CASSHQLLGQDFEQYF
.,13,.,TRBV24-1,CATSALGAMEQFF
TRBD2,15,.,TRBV27,CASSPLAGDQETQYF
.,16,.,TRBV7-3,CASSLQGGAGTDTQYF
.,12,once,TRBV20-1,CSARLIGETQYF
.,12,.,TRBV6-5,CASSRSLDTQYF
.,14,.,TRBV20-1,CSAGISGAQYGYTF
TRBD1,14,.,TRBV15,CATSRPGQAGELFF
TRBD2,13,.,TRBV2,CASSPGLKETQYF
.,14,once,TRBV5-1,CASGPGHHSPEAFF
.,13,.,TRBV7-9,CASSRVGANIQYF
.,17,.,TRBV4-2,CASSQGVGGGSYNEQFF
TRBD2,14,.,TRBV7-9,CASSPSGADNEQFF
TRBD2,15,.,TRBV19,CASSRSGGSTDTQYF
.,14,.,TRBV3-1,CASSQVGLTYEQYF
.,15,.,TRBV6-5,CASTGQGRGGYGYTF
.,13,once,TRBV24-1,CATSDNDTEQAFF
.,13,once,TRBV25-1,CASSRGRSYEQYF
.,11,.,TRBV29-1,CSVWRGETQYF
.,15,.,TRBV9,CASSVVGKTGGELFF
.,12,.,TRBV29-1,CSVVGGTDTQYF
.,13,.,TRBV15,CATSRGLIYEQYF
.,15,.,TRBV4-3,CASSQDLGTNEKLFF
.,13,.,TRBV10-3,CAVGGTVPYEQYF
.,15,.,TRBV27,CASSLRGHRNQPQHF
.,14,.,TRBV20-1,CSAVRSSGANVLTF
.,12,.,TRBV5-1,CASSLSEETQYF
TRBD1,13,.,TRBV6-5,CASSPHTGGEQYF
.,15,.,TRBV7-6,CASSLGQRWENEQFF
TRBD1,17,.,TRBV20-1,CSARDPSTGTGLYEQYF
.,12,.,TRBV7-3,CASSIGPREAFF
TRBD1,15,.,TRBV29-1,CSVAATGGANNEQFF
.,13,.,TRBV13,CASSLRRTDTQYF
TRBD1,16,.,TRBV24-1,CATSDTGTGGSYEQYF
TRBD2,14,once,TRBV20-1,CSALIELAGMEQFF
.,13,.,TRBV7-9,CASSLSSFYGYTF